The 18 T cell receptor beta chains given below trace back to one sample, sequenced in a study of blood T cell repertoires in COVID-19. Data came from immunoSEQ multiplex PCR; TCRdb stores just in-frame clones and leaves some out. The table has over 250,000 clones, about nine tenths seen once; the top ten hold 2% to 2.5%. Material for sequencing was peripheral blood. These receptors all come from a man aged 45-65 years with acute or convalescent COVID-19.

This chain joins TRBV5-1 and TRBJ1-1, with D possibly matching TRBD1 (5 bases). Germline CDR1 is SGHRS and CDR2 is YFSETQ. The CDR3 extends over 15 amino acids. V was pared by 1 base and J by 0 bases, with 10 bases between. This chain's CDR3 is CASSLLGQMNTEAFF. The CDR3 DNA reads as TGCGCCAGCAGCTTGTTGGGGCAGATGAACACTGAAGCTTTCTTT. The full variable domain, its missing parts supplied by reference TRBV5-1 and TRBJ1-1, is KAGVTQTPRYLIKTRGQQVTLSCSPISGHRSVSWYQQTPGQGLQFLFEYFSETQRNKGNFPGRFSGRQFSNSRSEMNVSTLELGDSALYLCASSLLGQMNTEAFFGQGTRLTVV.

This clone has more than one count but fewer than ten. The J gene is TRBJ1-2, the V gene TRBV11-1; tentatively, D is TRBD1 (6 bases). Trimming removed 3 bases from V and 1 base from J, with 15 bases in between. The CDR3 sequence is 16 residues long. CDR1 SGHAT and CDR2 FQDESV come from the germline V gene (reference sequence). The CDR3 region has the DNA TGTGCCAGCAGCTTCCTTGGCAGGGGCGGTAACTATGGCTACACCTTC. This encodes CASSFLGRGGNYGYTF.

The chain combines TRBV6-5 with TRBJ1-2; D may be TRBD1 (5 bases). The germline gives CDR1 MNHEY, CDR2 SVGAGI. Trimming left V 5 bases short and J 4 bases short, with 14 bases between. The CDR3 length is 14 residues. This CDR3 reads CASSPRPGGYGYTF. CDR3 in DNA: TGTGCCAGCAGTCCCAGGCCGGGGGGCTATGGCTACACCTTC.

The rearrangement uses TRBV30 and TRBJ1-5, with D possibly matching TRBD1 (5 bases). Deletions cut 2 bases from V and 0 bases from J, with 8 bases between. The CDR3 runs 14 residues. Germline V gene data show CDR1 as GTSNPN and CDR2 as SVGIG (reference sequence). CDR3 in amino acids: CAWSTGLSNQPQHF. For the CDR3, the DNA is TGTGCCTGGAGTACAGGCCTTAGCAATCAGCCCCAGCATTTT. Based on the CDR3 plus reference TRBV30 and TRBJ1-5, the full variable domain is SQTIHQWPATLVQPVGSPLSLECTVEGTSNPNLYWYRQAAGRGLQLLFYSVGIGQISSEVPQNLSASRPQDRQFILSSKKLLLSDSGFYLCAWSTGLSNQPQHFGDGTRLSIL.

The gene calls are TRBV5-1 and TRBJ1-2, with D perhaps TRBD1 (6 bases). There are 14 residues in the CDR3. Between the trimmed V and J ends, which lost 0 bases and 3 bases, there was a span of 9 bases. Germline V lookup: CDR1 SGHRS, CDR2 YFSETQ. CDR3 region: CASSLGDTDYGYTF. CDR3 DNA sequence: TGCGCCAGCAGCTTGGGGGACACTGACTATGGCTACACCTTC.

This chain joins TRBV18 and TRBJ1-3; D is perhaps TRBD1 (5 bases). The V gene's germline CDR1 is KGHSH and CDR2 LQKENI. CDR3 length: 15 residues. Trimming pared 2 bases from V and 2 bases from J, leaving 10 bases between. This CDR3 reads CASSPSRAAGNTIYF. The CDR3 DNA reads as TGTGCCAGCTCACCATCCAGGGCCGCTGGAAACACCATATATTTT.

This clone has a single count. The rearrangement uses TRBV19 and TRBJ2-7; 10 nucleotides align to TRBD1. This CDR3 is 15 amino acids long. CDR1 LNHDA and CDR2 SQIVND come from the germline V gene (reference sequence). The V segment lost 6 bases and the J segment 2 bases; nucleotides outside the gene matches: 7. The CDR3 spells CASSPLDRGTYEQYF. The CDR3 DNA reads TGTGCCAGTAGCCCGCTGGACAGGGGGACCTACGAGCAGTACTTC.

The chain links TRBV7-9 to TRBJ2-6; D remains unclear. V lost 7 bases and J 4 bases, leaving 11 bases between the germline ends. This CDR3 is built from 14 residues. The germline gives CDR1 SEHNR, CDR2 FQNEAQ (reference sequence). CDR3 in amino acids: CASTSPSGANVLTF. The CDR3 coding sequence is TGTGCCAGCACCTCTCCCTCGGGGGCCAACGTCCTGACTTTC.

In DNA, the CDR3 is TGTGCCAGTAGTATAGTGAGCGGCTATAGCAATCAGCCCCAGCATTTT. This codes for CASSIVSGYSNQPQHF. V is TRBV19 and J is TRBJ1-5; D unresolved. Germline V gives CDR1 LNHDA, CDR2 SQIVND (reference sequence). V was trimmed by 1 base and J by 0 bases, leaving 10 bases between them. The CDR3 sequence is 16 residues long.

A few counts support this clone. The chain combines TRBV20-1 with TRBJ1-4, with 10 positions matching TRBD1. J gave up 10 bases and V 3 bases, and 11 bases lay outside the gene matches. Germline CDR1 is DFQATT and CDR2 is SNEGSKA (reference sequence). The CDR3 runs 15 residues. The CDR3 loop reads CSASPWDRGRGKLFF. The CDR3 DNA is TGCAGTGCTAGTCCCTGGGACAGGGGACGGGGAAAACTGTTTTTT.

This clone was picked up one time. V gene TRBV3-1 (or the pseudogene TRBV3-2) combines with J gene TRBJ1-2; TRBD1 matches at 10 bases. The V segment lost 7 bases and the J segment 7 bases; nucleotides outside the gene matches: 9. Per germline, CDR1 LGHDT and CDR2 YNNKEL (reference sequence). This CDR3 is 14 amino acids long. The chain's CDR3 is CASTLGQGGFGYTF. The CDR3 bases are TGTGCCAGCACCCTCGGACAGGGGGGTTTTGGCTACACCTTC.

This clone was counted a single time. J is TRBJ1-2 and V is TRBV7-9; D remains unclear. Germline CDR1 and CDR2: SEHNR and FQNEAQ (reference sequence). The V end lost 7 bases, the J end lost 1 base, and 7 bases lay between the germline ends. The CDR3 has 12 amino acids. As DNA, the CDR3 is TGTGCCAGCAATCTTCGTAACTATGGCTACACCTTC. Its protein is CASNLRNYGYTF.

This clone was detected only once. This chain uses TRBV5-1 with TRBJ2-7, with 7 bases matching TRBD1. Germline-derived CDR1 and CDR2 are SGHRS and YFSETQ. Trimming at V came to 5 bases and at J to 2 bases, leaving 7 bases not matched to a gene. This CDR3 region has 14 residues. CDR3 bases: TGCGCCAGCAGGTCCGGGACAGCGACCTACGAGCAGTACTTC. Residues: CASRSGTATYEQYF.

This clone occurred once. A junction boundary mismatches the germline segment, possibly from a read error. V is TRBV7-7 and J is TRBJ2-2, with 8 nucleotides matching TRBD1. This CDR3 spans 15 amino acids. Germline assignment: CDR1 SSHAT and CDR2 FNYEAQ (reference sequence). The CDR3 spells CASSPATGGTGELFF. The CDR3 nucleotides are TGTGCTAGCAGCCCCGCTACAGGGGGCACCGGGGAGCTGTTTTTT.

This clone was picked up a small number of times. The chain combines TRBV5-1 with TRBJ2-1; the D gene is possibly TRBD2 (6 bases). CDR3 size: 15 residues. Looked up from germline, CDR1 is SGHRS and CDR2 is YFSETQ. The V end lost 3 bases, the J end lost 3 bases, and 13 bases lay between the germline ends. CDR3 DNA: TGCGCCAGCAGCTCCTCCGGGACTGACTACAATGAGCAGTTCTTC. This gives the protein CASSSSGTDYNEQFF.

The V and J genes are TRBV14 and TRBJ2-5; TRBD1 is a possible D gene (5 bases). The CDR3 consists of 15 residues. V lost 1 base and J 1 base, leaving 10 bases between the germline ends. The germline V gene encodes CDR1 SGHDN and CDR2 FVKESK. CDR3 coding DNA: TGTGCCAGCAGCCAAGCACAGGCCTTCCAAGAGACCCAGTACTTC. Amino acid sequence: CASSQAQAFQETQYF.

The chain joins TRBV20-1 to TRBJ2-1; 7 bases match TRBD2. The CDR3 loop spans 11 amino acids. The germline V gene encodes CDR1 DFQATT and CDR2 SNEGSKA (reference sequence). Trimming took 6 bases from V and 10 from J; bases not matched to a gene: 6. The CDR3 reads CSATPGLEQFF. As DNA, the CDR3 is TGCAGTGCAACACCGGGACTAGAGCAGTTCTTC.

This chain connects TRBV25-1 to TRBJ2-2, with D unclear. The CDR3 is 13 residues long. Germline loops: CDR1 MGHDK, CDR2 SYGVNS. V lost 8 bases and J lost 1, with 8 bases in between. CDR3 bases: TGTGCCAGCGTTCCGGGGAACACCGGGGAGCTGTTTTTT. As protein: CASVPGNTGELFF.